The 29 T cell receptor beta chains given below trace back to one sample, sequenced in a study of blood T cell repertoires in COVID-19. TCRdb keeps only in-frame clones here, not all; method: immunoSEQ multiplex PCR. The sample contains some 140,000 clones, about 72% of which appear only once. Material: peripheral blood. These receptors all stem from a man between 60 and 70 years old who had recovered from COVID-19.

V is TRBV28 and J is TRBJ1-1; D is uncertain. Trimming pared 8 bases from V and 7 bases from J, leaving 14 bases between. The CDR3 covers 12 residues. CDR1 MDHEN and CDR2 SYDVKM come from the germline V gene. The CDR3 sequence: CASHSLVREAFF. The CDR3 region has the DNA TGTGCCAGCCACTCACTCGTCCGTGAAGCTTTCTTT.

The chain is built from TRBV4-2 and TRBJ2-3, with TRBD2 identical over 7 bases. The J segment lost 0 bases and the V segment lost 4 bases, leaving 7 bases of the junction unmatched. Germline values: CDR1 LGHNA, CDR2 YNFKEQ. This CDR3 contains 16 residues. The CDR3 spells CASSPDAGVSTDTQYF. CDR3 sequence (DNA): TGTGCCAGCAGCCCAGACGCGGGGGTTAGCACAGATACGCAGTATTTT.

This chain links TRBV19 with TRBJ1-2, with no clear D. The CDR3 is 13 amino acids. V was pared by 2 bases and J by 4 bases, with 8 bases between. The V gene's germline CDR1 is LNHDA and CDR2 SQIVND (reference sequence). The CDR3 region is CASSIIGGYGYTF. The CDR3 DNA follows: TGTGCCAGTAGTATAATCGGCGGCTATGGCTACACCTTC.

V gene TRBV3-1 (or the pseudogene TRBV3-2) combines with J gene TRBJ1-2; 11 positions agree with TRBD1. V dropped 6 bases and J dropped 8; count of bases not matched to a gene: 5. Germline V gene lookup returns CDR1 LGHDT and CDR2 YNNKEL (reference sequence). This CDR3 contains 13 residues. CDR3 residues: CASRDRGREGYTF. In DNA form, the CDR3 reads TGTGCCAGCAGGGACAGGGGGCGAGAAGGCTACACCTTC.

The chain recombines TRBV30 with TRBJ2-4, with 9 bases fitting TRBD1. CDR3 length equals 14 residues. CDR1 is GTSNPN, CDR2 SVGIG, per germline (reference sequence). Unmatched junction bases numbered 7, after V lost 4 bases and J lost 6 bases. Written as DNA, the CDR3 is TGTGCCTGGACCCAGGACAGGGGAAGAAACATTCAGTACTTC. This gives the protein CAWTQDRGRNIQYF.

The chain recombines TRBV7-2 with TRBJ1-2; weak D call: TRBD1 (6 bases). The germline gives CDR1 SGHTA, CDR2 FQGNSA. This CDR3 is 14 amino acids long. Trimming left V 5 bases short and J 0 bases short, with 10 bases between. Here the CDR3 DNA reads TGTGCCAGCAGCCTGGACAGTGCTAACTATGGCTACACCTTC. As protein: CASSLDSANYGYTF.

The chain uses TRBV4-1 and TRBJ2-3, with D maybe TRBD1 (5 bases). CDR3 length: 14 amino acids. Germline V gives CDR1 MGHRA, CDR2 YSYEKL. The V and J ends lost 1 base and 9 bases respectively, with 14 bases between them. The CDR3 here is CASSQGGPSPTQYF. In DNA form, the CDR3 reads TGCGCCAGCAGCCAAGGGGGCCCAAGCCCCACGCAGTATTTT.

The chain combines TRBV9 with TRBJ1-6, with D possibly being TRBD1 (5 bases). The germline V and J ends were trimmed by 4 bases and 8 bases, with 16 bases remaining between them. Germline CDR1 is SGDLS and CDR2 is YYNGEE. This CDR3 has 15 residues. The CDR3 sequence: CASSTRGGRDSPLHF. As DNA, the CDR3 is TGTGCCAGCAGCACCCGGGGGGGTAGGGATTCACCCCTCCACTTT.

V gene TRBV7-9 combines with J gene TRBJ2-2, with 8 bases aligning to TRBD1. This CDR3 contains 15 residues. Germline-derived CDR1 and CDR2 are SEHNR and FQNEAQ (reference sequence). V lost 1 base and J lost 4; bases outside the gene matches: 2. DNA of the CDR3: TGTGCCAGCAGCTTAGTCACAGGGGGCACCGGGGAGCTGTTTTTT. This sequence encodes CASSLVTGGTGELFF.

CDR3 nucleotides: TGTGCCAGCAGTCGGACAGGAATGAGCTACAATGAGCAGTTCTTC. Translation: CASSRTGMSYNEQFF. The V call is TRBV28, the J call TRBJ2-1, with TRBD1 matching over 7 bases. V shed 5 bases and J 3 bases; nucleotides not matched to a gene: 7. Germline V gene lookup returns CDR1 MDHEN and CDR2 SYDVKM. CDR3 size: 15 residues.

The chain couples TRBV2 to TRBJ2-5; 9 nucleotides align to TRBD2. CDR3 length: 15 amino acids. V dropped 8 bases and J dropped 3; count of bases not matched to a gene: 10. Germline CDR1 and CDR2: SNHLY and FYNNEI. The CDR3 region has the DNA TGTGCCAGCTGCATTGGCGGGAGGGCCGAAGAGACCCAGTACTTC. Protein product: CASCIGGRAEETQYF.

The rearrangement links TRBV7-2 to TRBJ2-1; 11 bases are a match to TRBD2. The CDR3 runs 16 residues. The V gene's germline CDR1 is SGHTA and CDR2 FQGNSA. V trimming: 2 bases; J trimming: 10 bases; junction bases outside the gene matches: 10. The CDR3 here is CASSLNSGGVTIEQFF. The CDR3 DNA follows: TGTGCCAGCAGCTTAAATAGCGGGGGGGTCACCATCGAGCAGTTCTTC.

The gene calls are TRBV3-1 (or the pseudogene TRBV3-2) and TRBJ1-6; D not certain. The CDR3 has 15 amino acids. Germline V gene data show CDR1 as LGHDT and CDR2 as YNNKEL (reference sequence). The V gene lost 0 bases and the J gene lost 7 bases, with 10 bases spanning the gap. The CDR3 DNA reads TGTGCCAGCAGCCAAGAGGGCAGTCCAAATTCACCCCTCCACTTT. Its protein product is CASSQEGSPNSPLHF.

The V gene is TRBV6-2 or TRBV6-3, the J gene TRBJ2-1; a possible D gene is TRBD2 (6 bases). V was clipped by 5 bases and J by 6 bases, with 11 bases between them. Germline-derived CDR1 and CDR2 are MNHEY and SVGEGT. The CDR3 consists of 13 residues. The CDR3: CASSRRGLNEQFF. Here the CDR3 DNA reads TGTGCCAGCAGTCGGCGGGGCCTCAATGAGCAGTTCTTC.

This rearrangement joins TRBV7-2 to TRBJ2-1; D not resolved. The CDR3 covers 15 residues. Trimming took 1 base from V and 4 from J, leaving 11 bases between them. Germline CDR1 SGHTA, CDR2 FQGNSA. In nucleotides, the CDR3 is TGTGCCAGCAGCTTAGGGCGAGGCGGATACAATGAGCAGTTCTTC. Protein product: CASSLGRGGYNEQFF.

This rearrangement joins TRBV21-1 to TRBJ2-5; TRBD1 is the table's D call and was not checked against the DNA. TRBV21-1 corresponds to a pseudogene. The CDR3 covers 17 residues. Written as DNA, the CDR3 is TGTGCCAGCAGCAGGTGGTCAGGGGGCGAATTCCAAGAGACCCAGTACTTC. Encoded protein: CASSRWSGGEFQETQYF.

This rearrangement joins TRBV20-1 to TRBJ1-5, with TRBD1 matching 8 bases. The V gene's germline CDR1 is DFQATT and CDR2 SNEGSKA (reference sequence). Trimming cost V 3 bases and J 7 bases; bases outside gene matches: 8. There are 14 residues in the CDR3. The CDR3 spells CSASGKQGGQPQHF. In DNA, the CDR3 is TGCAGTGCTAGTGGTAAACAGGGGGGACAGCCCCAGCATTTT.

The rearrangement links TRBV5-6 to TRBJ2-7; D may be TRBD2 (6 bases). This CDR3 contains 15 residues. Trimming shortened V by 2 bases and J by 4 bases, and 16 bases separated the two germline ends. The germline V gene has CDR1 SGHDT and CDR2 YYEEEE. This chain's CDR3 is CASSFISGRGYEQYF. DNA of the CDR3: TGTGCCAGCAGCTTTATTAGCGGTCGTGGATACGAGCAGTACTTC.

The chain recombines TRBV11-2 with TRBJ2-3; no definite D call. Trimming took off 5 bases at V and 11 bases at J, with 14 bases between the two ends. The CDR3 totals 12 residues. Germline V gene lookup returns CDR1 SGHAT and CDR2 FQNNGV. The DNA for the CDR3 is TGTGCCAGCAGCCTCAGCCGGGTGGGGCAGTATTTT. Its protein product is CASSLSRVGQYF.

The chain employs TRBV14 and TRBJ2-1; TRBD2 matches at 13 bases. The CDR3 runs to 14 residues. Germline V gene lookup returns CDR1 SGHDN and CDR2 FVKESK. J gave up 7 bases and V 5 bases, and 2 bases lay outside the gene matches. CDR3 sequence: CASSTGLAGNEQFF. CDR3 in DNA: TGTGCCAGCAGCACGGGACTAGCGGGGAATGAGCAGTTCTTC. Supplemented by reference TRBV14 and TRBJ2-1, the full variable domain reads EAGVTQFPSHSVIEKGQTVTLRCDPISGHDNLYWYRRVMGKEIKFLLHFVKESKQDESGMPNNRFLAERTGGTYSTLKVQPAELEDSGVYFCASSTGLAGNEQFFGPGTRLTVL.

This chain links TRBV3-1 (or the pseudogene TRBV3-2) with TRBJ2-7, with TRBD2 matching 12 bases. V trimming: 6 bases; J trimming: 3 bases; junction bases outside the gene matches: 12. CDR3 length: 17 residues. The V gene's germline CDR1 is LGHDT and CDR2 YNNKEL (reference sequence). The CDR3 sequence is CASRGPGLAGVLYEQYF. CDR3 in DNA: TGTGCCAGCAGGGGACCGGGACTAGCGGGCGTACTCTACGAGCAGTACTTC.

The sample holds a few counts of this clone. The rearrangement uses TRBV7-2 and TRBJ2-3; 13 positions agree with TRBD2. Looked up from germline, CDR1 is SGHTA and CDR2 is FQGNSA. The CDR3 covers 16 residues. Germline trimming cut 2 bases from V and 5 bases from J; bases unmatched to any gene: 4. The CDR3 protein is CASSLTSGGEGDTQYF. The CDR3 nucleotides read TGTGCCAGCAGCTTAACTAGCGGGGGGGAGGGAGATACGCAGTATTTT.

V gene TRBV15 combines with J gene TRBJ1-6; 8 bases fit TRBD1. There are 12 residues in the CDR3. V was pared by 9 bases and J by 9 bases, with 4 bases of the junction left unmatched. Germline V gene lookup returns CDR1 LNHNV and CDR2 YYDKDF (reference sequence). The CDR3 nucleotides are TGTGCCACTGGACAGGGCGGTTCACCCCTCCACTTT. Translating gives CATGQGGSPLHF.

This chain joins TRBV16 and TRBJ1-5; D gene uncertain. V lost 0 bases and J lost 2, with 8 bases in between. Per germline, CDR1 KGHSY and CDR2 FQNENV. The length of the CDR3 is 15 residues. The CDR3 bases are TGTGCCAGCAGCCAATCTCGGGGAGGCAATCAGCCCCAGCATTTT. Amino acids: CASSQSRGGNQPQHF.

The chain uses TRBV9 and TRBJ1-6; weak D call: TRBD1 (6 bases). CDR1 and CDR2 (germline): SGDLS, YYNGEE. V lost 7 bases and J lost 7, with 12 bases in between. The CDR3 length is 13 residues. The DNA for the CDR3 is TGTGCCAGCCAGACAGGATTAAATTCACCCCTCCACTTT. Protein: CASQTGLNSPLHF.

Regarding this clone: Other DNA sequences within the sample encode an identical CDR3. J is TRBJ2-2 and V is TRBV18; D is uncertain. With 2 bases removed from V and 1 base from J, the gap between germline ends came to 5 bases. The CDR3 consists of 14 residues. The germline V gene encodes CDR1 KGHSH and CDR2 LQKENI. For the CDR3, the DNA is TGTGCCAGCTCACCAACGGGGAACACCGGGGAGCTGTTTTTT. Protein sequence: CASSPTGNTGELFF.

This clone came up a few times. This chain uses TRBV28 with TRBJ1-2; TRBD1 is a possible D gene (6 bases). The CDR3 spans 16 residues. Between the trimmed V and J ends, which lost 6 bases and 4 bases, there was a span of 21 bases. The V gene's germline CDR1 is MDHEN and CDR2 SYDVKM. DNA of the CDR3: TGTGCCAGCAGCGAACAACCTGGACAGAACCTCTATGGCTACACCTTC. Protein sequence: CASSEQPGQNLYGYTF.

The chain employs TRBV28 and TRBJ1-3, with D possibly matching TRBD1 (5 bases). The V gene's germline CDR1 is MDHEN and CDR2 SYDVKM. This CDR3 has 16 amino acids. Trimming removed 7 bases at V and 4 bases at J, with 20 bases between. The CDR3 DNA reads TGTGCCAGCACCCAACCGCGCAGGGCGAAGGGAAACACCATATATTTT. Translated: CASTQPRRAKGNTIYF.

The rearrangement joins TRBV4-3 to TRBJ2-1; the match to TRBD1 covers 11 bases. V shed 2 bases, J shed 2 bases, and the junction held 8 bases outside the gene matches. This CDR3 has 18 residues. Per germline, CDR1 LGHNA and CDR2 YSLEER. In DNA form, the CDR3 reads TGCGCCAGCAGCCAAAGCTCGCGGACAGGGGGCGCCTACAATGAGCAGTTCTTC. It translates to CASSQSSRTGGAYNEQFF.